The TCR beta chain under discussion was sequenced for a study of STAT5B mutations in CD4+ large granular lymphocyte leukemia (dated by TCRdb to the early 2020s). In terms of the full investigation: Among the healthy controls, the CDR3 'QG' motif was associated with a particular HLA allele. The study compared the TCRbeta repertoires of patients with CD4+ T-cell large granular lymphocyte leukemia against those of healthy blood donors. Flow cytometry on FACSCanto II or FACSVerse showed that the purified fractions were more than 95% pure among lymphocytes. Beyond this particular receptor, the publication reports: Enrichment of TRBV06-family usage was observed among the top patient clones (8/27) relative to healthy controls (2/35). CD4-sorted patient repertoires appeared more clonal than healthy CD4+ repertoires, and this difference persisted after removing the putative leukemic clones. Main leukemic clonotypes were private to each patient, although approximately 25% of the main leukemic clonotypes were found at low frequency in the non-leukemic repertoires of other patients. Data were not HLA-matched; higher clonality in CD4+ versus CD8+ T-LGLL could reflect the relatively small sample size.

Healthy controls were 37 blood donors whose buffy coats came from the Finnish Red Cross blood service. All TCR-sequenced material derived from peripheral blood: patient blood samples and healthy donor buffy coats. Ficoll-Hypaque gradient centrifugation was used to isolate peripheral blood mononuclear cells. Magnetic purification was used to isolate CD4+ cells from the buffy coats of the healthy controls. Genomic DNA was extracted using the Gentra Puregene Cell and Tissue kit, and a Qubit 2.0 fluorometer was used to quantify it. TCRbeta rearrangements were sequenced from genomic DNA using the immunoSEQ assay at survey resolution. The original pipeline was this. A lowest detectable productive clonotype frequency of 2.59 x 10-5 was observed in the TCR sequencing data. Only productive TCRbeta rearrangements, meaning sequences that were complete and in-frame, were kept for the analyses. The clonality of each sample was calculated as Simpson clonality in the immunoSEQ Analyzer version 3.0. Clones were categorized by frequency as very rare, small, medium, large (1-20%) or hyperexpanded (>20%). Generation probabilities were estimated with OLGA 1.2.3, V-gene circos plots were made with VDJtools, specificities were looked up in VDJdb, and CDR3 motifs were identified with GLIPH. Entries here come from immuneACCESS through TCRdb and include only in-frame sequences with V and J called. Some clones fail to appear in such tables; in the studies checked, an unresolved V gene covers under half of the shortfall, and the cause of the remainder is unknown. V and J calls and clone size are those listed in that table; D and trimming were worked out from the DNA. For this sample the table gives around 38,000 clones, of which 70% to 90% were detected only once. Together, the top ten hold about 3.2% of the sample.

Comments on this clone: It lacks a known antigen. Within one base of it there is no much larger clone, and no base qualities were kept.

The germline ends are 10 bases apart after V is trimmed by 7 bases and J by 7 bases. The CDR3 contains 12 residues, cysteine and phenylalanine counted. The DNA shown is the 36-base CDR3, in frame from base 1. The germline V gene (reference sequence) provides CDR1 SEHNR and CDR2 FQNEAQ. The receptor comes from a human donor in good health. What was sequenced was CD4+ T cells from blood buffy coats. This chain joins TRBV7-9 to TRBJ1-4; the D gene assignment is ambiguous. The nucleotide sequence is TGTGCCAGCACCAACGACGGTGAAAAACTGTTTTTT. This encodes CASTNDGEKLFF.